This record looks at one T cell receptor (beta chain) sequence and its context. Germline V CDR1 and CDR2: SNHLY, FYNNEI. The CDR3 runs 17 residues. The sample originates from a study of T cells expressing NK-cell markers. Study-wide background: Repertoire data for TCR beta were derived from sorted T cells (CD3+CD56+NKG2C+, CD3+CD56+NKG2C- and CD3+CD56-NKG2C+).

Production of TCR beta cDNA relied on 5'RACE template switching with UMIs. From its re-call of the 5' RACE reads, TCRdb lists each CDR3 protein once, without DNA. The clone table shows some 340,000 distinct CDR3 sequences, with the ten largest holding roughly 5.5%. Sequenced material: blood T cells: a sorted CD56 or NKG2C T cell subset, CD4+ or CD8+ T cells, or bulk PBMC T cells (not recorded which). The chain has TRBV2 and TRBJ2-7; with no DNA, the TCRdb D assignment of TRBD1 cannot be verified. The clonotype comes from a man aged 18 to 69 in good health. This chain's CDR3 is CASSEALLRTALSEQYF.